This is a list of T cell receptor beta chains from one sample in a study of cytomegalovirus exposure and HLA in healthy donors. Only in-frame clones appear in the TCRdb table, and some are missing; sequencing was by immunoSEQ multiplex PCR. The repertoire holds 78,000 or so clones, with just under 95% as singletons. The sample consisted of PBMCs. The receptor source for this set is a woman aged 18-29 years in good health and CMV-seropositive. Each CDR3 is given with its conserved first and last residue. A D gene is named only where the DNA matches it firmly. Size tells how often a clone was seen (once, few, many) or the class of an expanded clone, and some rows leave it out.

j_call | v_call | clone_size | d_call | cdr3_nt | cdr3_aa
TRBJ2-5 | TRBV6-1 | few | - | TGTGCCAGCAGTCTTCGGTCCGAGACCCAGTACTTC | CASSLRSETQYF
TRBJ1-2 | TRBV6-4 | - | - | TGTGCCAGCAGTGACCCCGTTAACCCCGGGGGCTACACCTTC | CASSDPVNPGGYTF
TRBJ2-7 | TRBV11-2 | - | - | TGTGCCAGCAGCTTAAGACCAGGGACATTTTCCTACGAGCAGTACTTC | CASSLRPGTFSYEQYF
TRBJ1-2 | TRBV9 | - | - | TGTGCCAGCAGCCAGAGGCTTCACTATGGCTACACCTTC | CASSQRLHYGYTF
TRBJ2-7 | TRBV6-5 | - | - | TGTGCCAGCAAAAGGGGAATCCTCTCCTACGAGCAGTACTTC | CASKRGILSYEQYF
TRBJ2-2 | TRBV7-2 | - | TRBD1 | TGTGCCAGCAGCTCGGACCAGGGGGCCGGGGAGCTGTTTTTT | CASSSDQGAGELFF
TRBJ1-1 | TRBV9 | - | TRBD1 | TGTGCCAGCAGCGGACCCGGGACAGGGAGGACTGAAGCTTTCTTT | CASSGPGTGRTEAFF
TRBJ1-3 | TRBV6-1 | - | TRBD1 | TGTGCCAGCCAAACAGGGGGTACTGGAAACACCATATATTTT | CASQTGGTGNTIYF
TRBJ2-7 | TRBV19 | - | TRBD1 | TGTGCCAGTAGTTTAAAGGGACAGGGGGCTTACGAGCAGTACTTC | CASSLKGQGAYEQYF
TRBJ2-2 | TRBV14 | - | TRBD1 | TGTGCCAGCAGCCGATTCGGGACAGGGTTGATGGCCGGGGAGCTGTTTTTT | CASSRFGTGLMAGELFF
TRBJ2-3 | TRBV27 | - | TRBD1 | TGTGCCAGCAGCCAGGCGGCGGGACAGGGTAGGGATACGCAGTATTTT | CASSQAAGQGRDTQYF
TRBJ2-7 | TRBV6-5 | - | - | TGTGCCAGCAGCCCTGAGCCGGGACAAGCCTACGAGCAGTACTTC | CASSPEPGQAYEQYF
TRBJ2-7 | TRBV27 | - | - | TGTGCCAGCAGTCCCGATCCGGACCGAGCGGCTTCGGGGGAGCAGTACTTC | CASSPDPDRAASGEQYF
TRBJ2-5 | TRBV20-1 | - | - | TGCAGTGCTAGCGGGGGGACCCAGTACTTC | CSASGGTQYF
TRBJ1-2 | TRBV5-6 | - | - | TGTGCCAGCAGCTTGCAAGGCCCTCAGGCTAACTATGGCTACACCTTC | CASSLQGPQANYGYTF
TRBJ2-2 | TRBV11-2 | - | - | TGTGCCAGCAGCCCGCCCTCGAGTTTTCCCGGGGAGCTGTTTTTT | CASSPPSSFPGELFF
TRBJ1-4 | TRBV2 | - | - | TGTGCCAGCAGTGAATTCAAGGGGGTTGGGGAACTGTTTTTT | CASSEFKGVGELFF
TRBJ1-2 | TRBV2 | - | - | TGTGCCAGCAGTGTAGGACAGTCTTCTGGCTACACCTTC | CASSVGQSSGYTF
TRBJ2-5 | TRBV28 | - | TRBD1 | TGTGCCAGCATCCCGGGGACAGACTTCCAAGAGACCCAGTACTTC | CASIPGTDFQETQYF
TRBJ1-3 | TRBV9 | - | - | TGTGCCAGCAGCGTAGGGGTCGGAGGGGGAAACACCATATATTTT | CASSVGVGGGNTIYF